The source of this T cell receptor (beta chain) is a study of spatial heterogeneity in lung cancer. CDR1 is LGHDT and CDR2 is YNNKEL in the germline V gene (reference sequence). V trimming: 3 bases; J trimming: 3 bases; junction bases outside the gene matches: 4. This CDR3 comprises 15 residues. This clonotype was observed many times. Sample time point: sample taken at primary tumor resection. Whole RNA, isolated from tumor, nontumor lung or frozen PBMC, was sequenced without prior sorting. Every TCR cDNA molecule bore a unique molecular identifier. Each CDR3 protein gets one entry after TCRdb re-called the 5' RACE reads with MiXCR. The repertoire has about 26,000 distinct CDR3 sequences, 10% to 15% of them found once; the top ten carry 25%.

This TCR was sampled from a female donor with early-stage non-small cell lung cancer. The chain employs TRBV3-1 and TRBJ2-7, with 11 bases lining up with TRBD2. The sample was PBMCs, taken at surgery. The CDR3 here is CASSQTSGTYYEQYF. CDR3 coding DNA: TGTGCCAGCAGCCAGACTAGCGGGACATACTACGAGCAGTACTTC.